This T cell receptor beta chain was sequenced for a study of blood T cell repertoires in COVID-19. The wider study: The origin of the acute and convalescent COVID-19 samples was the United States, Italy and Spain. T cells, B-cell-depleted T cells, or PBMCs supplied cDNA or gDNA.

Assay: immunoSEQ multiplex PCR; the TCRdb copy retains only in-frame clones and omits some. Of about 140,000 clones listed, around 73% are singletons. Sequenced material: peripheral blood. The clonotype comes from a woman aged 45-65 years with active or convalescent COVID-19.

DNA for the CDR3: TGTGCCAGTAGAGACGAGACAGAGGTGGCTGAAGCTTTCTTT. It yields the protein CASRDETEVAEAFF. This chain joins TRBV19 and TRBJ1-1; perhaps TRBD1 as D (5 bases). Germline CDR1 LNHDA, CDR2 SQIVND (reference sequence). The CDR3 covers 14 residues. Trimming removed 6 bases from V and 6 bases from J, with 17 bases in between.